The 15 T cell receptor beta chains presented below share a single source sample, sequenced in a study of lung T cells in sarcoidosis with Löfgren's syndrome. Each CDR3 protein is one row after TCRdb ran MiXCR on the reads. In the table there are about 19,000 distinct CDR3 sequences, under 25% of which are singletons. Sequenced: CD4+ T cells from bronchoalveolar lavage. These receptors all stem from a human donor with sarcoidosis (Löfgren's syndrome or another form), or a control subject (not recorded which).

This clonotype appeared many times. This sequence joins TRBV6-1 and TRBJ2-7, with 12 bases that match TRBD1. In germline, CDR1 is MNHNS, CDR2 SASEGT. V shed 5 bases and J 3 bases; nucleotides not matched to a gene: 8. The CDR3 contains 16 residues. The CDR3 coding sequence is TGTGCCAGCAGTCGGGGGGGGACAGGGGGCTTCTACGAGCAGTACTTC. Amino acid sequence: CASSRGGTGGFYEQYF.

The CDR3 DNA reads as TGTGCCAGCCGCGCGCGTGGAGATACGCAGTATTTT. Its translation: CASRARGDTQYF. This chain joins TRBV3-1 and TRBJ2-3; D remains unclear. Germline V CDR1 and CDR2: LGHDT, YNNKEL (reference sequence). Deletions cut 8 bases from V and 5 bases from J, with 11 bases between. The CDR3 has 12 amino acids.

With respect to this clonotype: At one end the junction does not follow the germline gene, possibly because of a read error. This chain links TRBV5-1 with TRBJ1-2, with D uncertain. CDR3 length equals 15 residues. In germline, CDR1 is SGHRS, CDR2 YFSETQ. DNA for the CDR3: TGCGCCAGCAGCTTGAGGGCTGGAGCTAACCATGGCTACACCTTC. This sequence encodes CASSLRAGANHGYTF. Together with reference TRBV5-1 and TRBJ1-2, the CDR3 gives the full variable domain: KAGVTQTPRYLIKTRGQQVTLSCSPISGHRSVSWYQQTPGQGLQFLFEYFSETQRNKGNFPGRFSGRQFSNSRSEMNVSTLELGDSALYLCASSLRAGANHGYTFGSGTRLTVV.

A few counts support this clonotype. The chain links TRBV18 to TRBJ1-2; D gene uncertain. The CDR3 has 14 amino acids. Germline V lookup: CDR1 KGHSH, CDR2 LQKENI. Trimming shortened V by 3 bases and J by 3 bases, and 11 bases separated the two germline ends. CDR3: CASSPGLLDYGYTF. The CDR3 DNA reads as TGTGCCAGCTCACCCGGGCTGTTGGACTATGGCTACACCTTC. Full variable domain (remainder filled in from reference TRBV18 and TRBJ1-2): NAGVMQNPRHLVRRRGQEARLRCSPMKGHSHVYWYRQLPEEGLKFMVYLQKENIIDESGMPKERFSAEFPKEGPSILRIQQVVRGDSAAYFCASSPGLLDYGYTFGSGTRLTVV.

This clonotype is a singleton in its sample. A much larger clone differs by one base, so this may be a read error. The chain has TRBV28 and TRBJ1-5; D perhaps matches TRBD1 (5 bases). The CDR3 covers 15 residues. Per the germline V gene, CDR1 is MDHEN and CDR2 is SYDVKM. CDR3 region: CACSPPDRGNQPQHF. The CDR3 DNA reads TGTGCCTGCAGCCCCCCCGACAGAGGCAATCAGCCCCAGCATTTT.

This clonotype was observed at least ten times. The rearrangement joins TRBV6-1 to TRBJ2-3; tentative D call: TRBD2 (5 bases). CDR1 and CDR2 (germline): MNHNS, SASEGT. V lost 5 bases and J lost 0, with 15 bases in between. The CDR3 loop spans 16 amino acids. The CDR3: CASSYQRIYSTDTQYF. The CDR3 DNA reads TGTGCCAGCAGTTATCAGCGGATTTATAGCACAGATACGCAGTATTTT.

In this sample, this clonotype turned up many times. This rearrangement joins TRBV5-1 to TRBJ1-5; D unclear. Deletions cut 8 bases from V and 0 bases from J, with 21 bases between. Per the germline V gene, CDR1 is SGHRS and CDR2 is YFSETQ. This CDR3 has 17 amino acids. CDR3 sequence: CARLTGLTFYSNQPQHF. The CDR3 nucleotides read TGCGCCAGACTAACGGGCCTCACCTTTTATAGCAATCAGCCCCAGCATTTT.

Note on this clonotype: Since the CDR3 does not end with the conserved phenylalanine or tryptophan, this likely comes from a read error. The DNA is omitted, as the CDR3 cannot be located on it reliably, and the CDR3 follows TCRdb's listing. The rearrangement links TRBV11-3 to TRBJ2-3. With termini counted, the CDR3 has 13 amino acids. Per germline, CDR1 SGHNT and CDR2 YENEEA. The CDR3 here is CASSFNYRETQYS.

This clonotype was detected a few times. The genes are TRBV3-1 and TRBJ1-2; a possible D gene is TRBD1 (6 bases). Trimming shortened V by 5 bases and J by 2 bases, and 24 bases separated the two germline ends. CDR1 is LGHDT, CDR2 YNNKEL, per germline (reference sequence). There are 18 residues in the CDR3. DNA for the CDR3: TGTGCCAGCAGCTTCTGGATCCGGAGGACAGATAGGAACTATGGCTACACCTTC. This codes for CASSFWIRRTDRNYGYTF. Complete variable domain (other parts from reference TRBV3-1 and TRBJ1-2): DTAVSQTPKYLVTQMGNDKSIKCEQNLGHDTMYWYKQDSKKFLKIMFSYNNKELIINETVPNRFSPKSPDKAHLNLHINSLELGDSAVYFCASSFWIRRTDRNYGYTFGSGTRLTVV.

This clonotype is categorized as medium-sized. The CDR3 nucleotides are TGTGCCAGCTCCCAGAGGAGAGACTTGTACAATGAGCAGTTCTTC. It encodes CASSQRRDLYNEQFF. This rearrangement joins TRBV6-1 to TRBJ2-1; D is unclear. Germline V lookup: CDR1 MNHNS, CDR2 SASEGT. CDR3 length: 15 residues. Trimming pared 8 bases from V and 4 bases from J, leaving 18 bases between.

As regards this clonotype: At one boundary the junction diverges from the germline segment, which might be a read error. As DNA, the CDR3 is TGTGCCAGTAGTCGACTTGTACCTTGGACGGCAAGCTATGGCTGCACCTTC. Translated, it gives CASSRLVPWTASYGCTF. The chain carries TRBV19 and TRBJ1-2, with D unclear. CDR3 length: 17 residues. The germline V gene encodes CDR1 LNHDA and CDR2 SQIVND (reference sequence).

This clonotype is labeled medium-sized. The V gene is TRBV27, the J gene TRBJ2-7; TRBD2 is a possible D gene (6 bases). V gave up 3 bases and J gave up 4 bases, with 10 bases separating them. CDR1 and CDR2 (germline): MNHEY, SMNVEV (reference sequence). CDR3 length: 13 amino acids. DNA for the CDR3: TGTGCCAGCAGTTTGATTGGGGGGTACGAGCAGTACTTC. Its translation is CASSLIGGYEQYF.

The chain couples TRBV5-1 to TRBJ2-2; the match to TRBD1 covers 7 bases. CDR1 and CDR2 from the germline V gene are SGHRS and YFSETQ. Unmatched junction bases numbered 6, after V lost 7 bases and J lost 3 bases. This CDR3 has 14 amino acids. CDR3 bases: TGCGCCAGCGGAGGACAGGTGCACACCGGGGAGCTGTTTTTT. Translation gives CASGGQVHTGELFF.

The V and J genes are TRBV7-8 and TRBJ2-7; no reliable D call. The CDR3 spans 14 residues. CDR1 is SGHVS and CDR2 is FQNEAQ in the germline V gene. V was pared by 11 bases and J by 0 bases, with 17 bases between. As DNA, the CDR3 is TGTGCCGGTCGTGTAAGCCAACGCTCCTACGAGCAGTACTTC. This sequence encodes CAGRVSQRSYEQYF.

Regarding this clonotype: Possible read error: a much larger clone is one base away. The chain couples TRBV20-1 to TRBJ2-1; TRBD1 agrees at 8 bases. Germline lookup yields CDR1 DFQATT and CDR2 SNEGSKA (reference sequence). CDR3 length equals 14 residues. The CDR3 is CGAGGGFSYNEQFF. The CDR3 DNA sequence: TGCGGTGCAGGGGGCGGCTTCTCCTACAATGAGCAGTTCTTC.